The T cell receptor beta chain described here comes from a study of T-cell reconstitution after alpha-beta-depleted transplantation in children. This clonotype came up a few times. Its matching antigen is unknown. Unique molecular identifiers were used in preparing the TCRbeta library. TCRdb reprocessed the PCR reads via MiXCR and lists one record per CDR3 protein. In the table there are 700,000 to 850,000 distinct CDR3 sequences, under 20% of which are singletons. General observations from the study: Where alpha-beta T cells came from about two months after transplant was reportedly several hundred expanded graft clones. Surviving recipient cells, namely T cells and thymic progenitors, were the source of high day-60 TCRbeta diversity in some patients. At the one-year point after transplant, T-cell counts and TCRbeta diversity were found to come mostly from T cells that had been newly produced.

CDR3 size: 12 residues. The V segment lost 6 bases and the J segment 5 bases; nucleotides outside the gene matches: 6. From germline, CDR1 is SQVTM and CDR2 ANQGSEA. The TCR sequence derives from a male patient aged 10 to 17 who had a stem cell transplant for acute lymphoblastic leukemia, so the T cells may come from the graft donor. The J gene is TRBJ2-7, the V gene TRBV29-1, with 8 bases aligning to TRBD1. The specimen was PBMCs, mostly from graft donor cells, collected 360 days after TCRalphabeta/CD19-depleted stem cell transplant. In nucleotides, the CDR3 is TGCAGCGTCCGGACAGGGTTGGACGAGCAGTACTTC. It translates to CSVRTGLDEQYF.